Shown below are 20 T cell receptor beta chains from a single sample sequenced in a study of blood T cell repertoires in COVID-19. The method was immunoSEQ multiplex PCR; TCRdb's version includes in-frame clones alone and lacks a portion of them. The table records roughly 100,000 clones, over 75% of them present only once. The sample was peripheral blood. The receptor source for this set is a human donor in a cohort sampled during active or convalescent COVID-19.

The chain employs TRBV14 and TRBJ2-1, with 8 nucleotides matching TRBD1. V trimming: 7 bases; J trimming: 3 bases; junction bases outside the gene matches: 5. The germline V gene encodes CDR1 SGHDN and CDR2 FVKESK. The CDR3 is made up of 14 amino acids. CDR3 loop: CASTRTGGYNEQFF. CDR3 nucleotides: TGTGCCAGCACTCGAACAGGGGGCTACAATGAGCAGTTCTTC.

This clone was counted a few times. This chain connects TRBV30 to TRBJ1-4; D remains unclear. Germline assignment: CDR1 GTSNPN and CDR2 SVGIG (reference sequence). The CDR3 sequence is 14 residues long. V was pared by 1 base and J by 8 bases, with 14 bases between. Written as DNA, the CDR3 is TGTGCCTGGAGTGCAAACGCCGCCGGGGAAAAACTGTTTTTT. Protein product: CAWSANAAGEKLFF.

The rearrangement uses TRBV20-1 and TRBJ2-3; possible D gene TRBD2, 6 bases. CDR3 length: 14 residues. Germline loops: CDR1 DFQATT, CDR2 SNEGSKA (reference sequence). Trimming pared 3 bases from V and 0 bases from J, leaving 10 bases between. The CDR3 nucleotides read TGCAGTGCTAGTGGGGGGACTAGCACAGATACGCAGTATTTT. Amino acids: CSASGGTSTDTQYF.

The gene calls are TRBV15 and TRBJ1-1; D is unclear. The CDR3 is 15 residues long. CDR1 and CDR2 from the germline V gene are LNHNV and YYDKDF (reference sequence). The V end was cut by 0 bases, the J end by 1 base, with 9 bases between. The CDR3 DNA reads as TGTGCCACCAGCAGAGAGGCAGGCTGGAACACTGAAGCTTTCTTT. Amino acids: CATSREAGWNTEAFF.

This clone was seen a single time. This chain uses TRBV6-1 with TRBJ2-7; no clear D. The CDR3 is 14 amino acids. CDR1 and CDR2 (germline): MNHNS, SASEGT. Trimming cost V 3 bases and J 0 bases, with 9 bases left between them. Written as DNA, the CDR3 is TGTGCCAGCAGTGACCCGAGAAGCTCCTACGAGCAGTACTTC. This gives the protein CASSDPRSSYEQYF.

The V and J genes are TRBV5-1 and TRBJ1-1, with TRBD1 as a possible D gene (6 bases). V shed 4 bases and J shed 5 bases, with 24 bases lying between them. The CDR3 covers 17 residues. Germline CDR1 reads SGHRS; CDR2 reads YFSETQ. CDR3 nucleotides: TGCGCCAGCAGCCCCATCCCCATACAGGGAGAGGGTACTGAAGCTTTCTTT. It is translated as CASSPIPIQGEGTEAFF.

The chain is built from TRBV2 and TRBJ2-2, with TRBD2 as a possible D gene (5 bases). This CDR3 has 14 amino acids. Trimming removed 7 bases from V and 1 base from J, with 10 bases in between. Germline V gene data show CDR1 as SNHLY and CDR2 as FYNNEI. The CDR3 protein is CASNPGRNTGELFF. As DNA, the CDR3 is TGTGCCAGCAATCCGGGGAGGAACACCGGGGAGCTGTTTTTT.

The count of this clone is one. The V gene is TRBV19, the J gene TRBJ1-2; D might be TRBD1 (5 bases). V dropped 2 bases and J dropped 2 bases, with 18 bases sitting between them. CDR1 is LNHDA, CDR2 SQIVND, per germline (reference sequence). The CDR3 sequence is 17 residues long. CDR3 sequence reads: CASSINRRGRSNYGYTF. CDR3 in DNA: TGTGCCAGTAGTATAAATCGACGGGGGAGGTCCAACTATGGCTACACCTTC.

The chain has TRBV6-5 and TRBJ1-6, with 7 nucleotides matching TRBD1. This CDR3 contains 15 residues. Unmatched junction bases numbered 8, after V lost 5 bases and J lost 7 bases. Germline V gene sequence: CDR1 MNHEY, CDR2 SVGAGI. The CDR3, as DNA: TGTGCCAGCAGTCTGGTACGGACAGGCAATTCACCCCTCCACTTT. Its protein is CASSLVRTGNSPLHF.

V usage is TRBV9 and J usage is TRBJ1-4; perhaps TRBD1 as D (5 bases). V was trimmed by 0 bases and J by 6 bases, leaving 9 bases between them. The CDR3 is 14 residues long. Germline V CDR1 and CDR2: SGDLS, YYNGEE. CDR3 coding DNA: TGTGCCAGCAGCGTAGGACCAGGGTATGAAAAACTGTTTTTT. Encoded protein: CASSVGPGYEKLFF.

J is TRBJ2-5 and V is TRBV7-2; D remains unclear. In germline, CDR1 is SGHTA, CDR2 FQGNSA. The CDR3 spans 14 residues. V was shortened by 2 bases and J by 2 bases, with 9 bases between the two germline ends. The chain's CDR3 is CASSLSQTQETQYF. CDR3 bases: TGTGCCAGCAGCTTAAGCCAGACACAAGAGACCCAGTACTTC.

V gene TRBV6-2 or TRBV6-3 combines with J gene TRBJ1-4, with D perhaps matching TRBD1 (6 bases). Germline CDR1 MNHEY, CDR2 SVGEGT. This CDR3 has 13 residues. V lost 4 bases to trimming and J lost 8 bases, with 11 bases between them. The CDR3 coding sequence is TGTGCCAGCAGTTTAGCAGGGGAGGAAAAACTGTTTTTT. Translating gives CASSLAGEEKLFF.

The chain combines TRBV7-3 with TRBJ2-3; D not resolved. The V gene lost 4 bases and the J gene lost 8 bases, with 16 bases spanning the gap. This CDR3 is built from 14 residues. Germline V gene sequence: CDR1 SGHTA, CDR2 FQGTGA. In DNA, the CDR3 is TGTGCCAGCAGCTACGGCTACGCATCGGGTACGCAGTATTTT. Encoded protein: CASSYGYASGTQYF.

The chain uses TRBV6-5 and TRBJ1-5, with TRBD1 matching 10 bases. This CDR3 is 14 amino acids long. V was clipped by 6 bases and J by 2 bases; unmatched bases: 1. Germline assignment: CDR1 MNHEY and CDR2 SVGAGI. Here the CDR3 DNA reads TGTGCCAGCAGAGGGACAGGGGGCAATCAGCCCCAGCATTTT. Translation: CASRGTGGNQPQHF.

In this sample, this clone turned up a few times. The gene calls are TRBV6-6 and TRBJ2-6; 8 nucleotides line up with TRBD2. V gave up 7 bases and J gave up 4 bases; unmatched junction bases: 0. Germline V gene lookup returns CDR1 MNHNY and CDR2 SVGAGI (reference sequence). The CDR3 is made up of 13 amino acids. CDR3 amino acids: CASKREGANVLTF. CDR3 bases: TGTGCCAGCAAGCGGGAGGGGGCCAACGTCCTGACTTTC.

A single count supports this clone. The V and J genes are TRBV5-1 and TRBJ2-1; maybe TRBD2 (5 bases). This CDR3 has 14 amino acids. V shed 4 bases and J shed 1 base, with 9 bases lying between them. Germline loops: CDR1 SGHRS, CDR2 YFSETQ. CDR3 loop: CASSVDFSYNEQFF. CDR3 nucleotides: TGCGCCAGCAGCGTGGACTTTTCCTACAATGAGCAGTTCTTC.

The chain employs TRBV19 and TRBJ2-2; D gene uncertain. Germline V lookup: CDR1 LNHDA, CDR2 SQIVND (reference sequence). Deletions cut 5 bases from V and 1 base from J, with 8 bases between. CDR3 length: 14 amino acids. The CDR3 coding sequence is TGTGCCAGTAGTGTACACCGGAACACCGGGGAGCTGTTTTTT. Translated, it gives CASSVHRNTGELFF.

The rearrangement joins TRBV11-2 to TRBJ2-7; no reliable D call. V was pared by 6 bases and J by 2 bases, with 8 bases between. Germline V lookup: CDR1 SGHAT, CDR2 FQNNGV. This CDR3 spans 12 amino acids. The CDR3: CASRGAAYEQYF. CDR3 in DNA: TGTGCCAGCAGGGGCGCAGCCTACGAGCAGTACTTC.

The V call is TRBV3-1 (or the pseudogene TRBV3-2), the J call TRBJ2-4; TRBD2 aligns across 14 bases. V trimming: 2 bases; J trimming: 2 bases; junction bases outside the gene matches: 8. The CDR3 spans 19 residues. Germline-derived CDR1 and CDR2 are LGHDT and YNNKEL (reference sequence). As DNA, the CDR3 is TGTGCCAGCAGCCAACGGACTAGCGGGGGGTTAGGCCCCAAAAACATTCAGTACTTC. Residues: CASSQRTSGGLGPKNIQYF.

The chain joins TRBV6-1 to TRBJ1-2; D might be TRBD1 (5 bases). V was pared by 2 bases and J by 4 bases, with 11 bases between. Germline V CDR1 and CDR2: MNHNS, SASEGT. The CDR3 is 14 residues long. In DNA, the CDR3 is TGTGCCAGCAGTGAAAGTGGGGCAGCCTATGGCTACACCTTC. It translates to CASSESGAAYGYTF.